One sample yielded the 10 T cell receptor beta chains listed below, sequenced in a study of lymphopenia after photon versus proton radiotherapy. TCRdb keeps only in-frame clones here, not all; method: immunoSEQ multiplex PCR. Found here are some 41,000 clones, around 85% of them singletons; the top ten hold approximately 2.9%. The source material was peripheral blood, sampled from a patient treated with photon-based radiotherapy. Source of these receptors: a man aged 50 to 59 with gastric cancer.

This clone was seen only once. CDR3 sequence: CASSQGGNTGELFF. The CDR3 DNA follows: TGTGCCAGCAGCCAGGGGGGGAACACCGGGGAGCTGTTTTTT. V is TRBV9 and J is TRBJ2-2, with D possibly being TRBD1 (7 bases). The CDR3 contains 14 residues. Per germline, CDR1 SGDLS and CDR2 YYNGEE. V lost 4 bases and J lost 1, with 8 bases in between.

This clone was detected a few times. This chain joins TRBV19 and TRBJ2-3; TRBD1 matches 7 bases. V lost 3 bases, J lost 0 bases, and 12 bases stayed unmatched. CDR3 length: 18 amino acids. Germline assignment: CDR1 LNHDA and CDR2 SQIVND (reference sequence). DNA for the CDR3: TGTGCCAGTAGTATGAGAGGGGGCGTCGGGTCGAGCACAGATACGCAGTATTTT. Translating it yields CASSMRGGVGSSTDTQYF.

The V call is TRBV4-1, the J call TRBJ2-5, with TRBD1 identical over 8 bases. With 1 base clipped from V and 4 bases from J, the junction kept 5 bases outside the gene matches. The CDR3 loop spans 15 amino acids. CDR1 and CDR2 (germline): MGHRA, YSYEKL. The CDR3 nucleotides are TGCGCCAGCAGCCAAGTCGACAGGGGAGGAGAGACCCAGTACTTC. This translates into CASSQVDRGGETQYF.

The CDR3 loop reads CASSQRQGPDTQYF. CDR3 DNA: TGTGCCAGCAGCCAAAGACAGGGGCCAGATACGCAGTATTTT. J is TRBJ2-3 and V is TRBV11-2; 8 nucleotides match TRBD1. With V trimmed by 5 bases and J by 4 bases, 5 bases remained unmatched. This CDR3 has 14 residues. Germline V lookup: CDR1 SGHAT, CDR2 FQNNGV.

This clone was observed once. J is TRBJ2-5 and V is TRBV27; the D is unclear. From germline, CDR1 is MNHEY and CDR2 SMNVEV (reference sequence). The germline V and J ends were trimmed by 1 base and 1 base, with 4 bases remaining between them. CDR3 length: 13 amino acids. The chain's CDR3 is CASSLFGQETQYF. As DNA, the CDR3 is TGTGCCAGCAGTTTATTCGGCCAAGAGACCCAGTACTTC.

This clone was found once. The chain couples TRBV6-6 to TRBJ1-4; D is unclear. Per the germline V gene, CDR1 is MNHNY and CDR2 is SVGAGI (reference sequence). This CDR3 has 14 amino acids. V lost 8 bases and J lost 5, with 15 bases in between. The CDR3, as DNA: TGTGCCAGCGGTCGGAACGGGCAGAATGAAAAACTGTTTTTT. It is translated as CASGRNGQNEKLFF.

Remarks on this clone: One end of the junction does not line up with germline, which may come from a read error. This chain joins TRBV9 and TRBJ2-7; D not certain. This CDR3 region has 14 residues. Germline V gene data show CDR1 as SGDLS and CDR2 as YYNGEE. The CDR3 protein is CASSHFDSSYEQYF. In DNA form, the CDR3 reads TGTGCCAGCAGCCACTTCGACTCCTCCTATGAGCAGTACTTC.

This chain joins TRBV28 and TRBJ1-4; 7 nucleotides agree with TRBD1. The V segment lost 6 bases and the J segment 8 bases; nucleotides outside the gene matches: 9. This CDR3 spans 14 amino acids. Germline CDR1 MDHEN, CDR2 SYDVKM. The CDR3 sequence is CASSSGGRSEKLFF. CDR3 coding DNA: TGTGCCAGCAGCTCAGGGGGGAGAAGCGAAAAACTGTTTTTT.

The V call is TRBV5-1, the J call TRBJ2-6, with D possibly being TRBD1 or TRBD2 (5 bases each). The germline V and J ends were trimmed by 4 bases and 4 bases, with 12 bases remaining between them. CDR1 and CDR2 from the germline V gene are SGHRS and YFSETQ. The CDR3 extends over 15 amino acids. Here the CDR3 reads CASSLSGLGANVLTF. The CDR3 DNA sequence: TGCGCCAGCAGCCTTTCGGGGCTCGGGGCCAACGTCCTGACTTTC.

The chain carries TRBV2 and TRBJ2-2, with 11 bases fitting TRBD2. Germline CDR1 reads SNHLY; CDR2 reads FYNNEI. Germline trimming cut 2 bases from V and 7 bases from J; bases unmatched to any gene: 0. The CDR3 extends over 14 amino acids. The CDR3 DNA reads TGTGCCAGCAGTGAAACTAGCGGGAGCGGGGAGCTGTTTTTT. This translates into CASSETSGSGELFF.